This note documents a single T cell receptor beta chain sequence. This clone has only a few counts. Its antigen remains undetermined. No much larger clone exists at a distance of one base, and base qualities are not known. Participants in the prospective study were aged about 18 to 95 years, lived in about two dozen United States geographic areas, and enrolled through a virtual design. Cohort assignment in the prospective study relied on participant-reported clinical history from a screening survey and a study questionnaire. ImmuneRACE Cohort 3 recovered participants were defined by two consecutive negative NP/OP PCR tests, healthcare professional clearance, or symptom resolution. In the prospective study, mobile phlebotomists collected whole blood, serum and a nasopharyngeal or oropharyngeal swab from each participant. Over an approximately 2-month period, participants in the prospective study had the option of providing additional blood draws and questionnaires. Before DNA extraction, blood samples from the prospective study were shipped at room temperature or frozen.

This entry comes from a study of blood T cell repertoires in COVID-19 (TCRdb year 2020). Some background on the complete study: Samples covering the acute and convalescent phases of COVID-19 were provided by collaborators in the United States, Italy and Spain. A de-identified subject ID, COVID-19 status, age in years and sex were almost always included in the sample metadata. The samples were drawn from two sources: the first 160 participants of the ongoing ImmuneRACE study, and over 950 subjects contributed by 6 global collaborators. Subjects who had been exposed to COVID-19, were actively infected with it, or had recovered from it provided the deeply sampled blood TCRbeta repertoires that made up the dataset. Where available, HLA class I and class II types were taken from metadata supplied by the sample provider and were not determined by assay-based typing. The material from the prospective study consisted of cDNA or gDNA derived from T cells, B-cell-depleted T cells, or PBMCs. The repertoires were released in a freely available public database intended as a resource for research on the immune response to SARS-CoV-2. Results the study describes overall, beyond this receptor: The quantity of clinical and demographic metadata differed by source and by participant and was supplied without curation.

The CDR3 measures 15 amino acids from cysteine to phenylalanine. Only the CDR3 region is kept as DNA, spanning 45 bases read in frame from base 1. The V end gives up 5 bases and the J end 1 base, leaving 7 bases in the junction not matched to a gene. The germline V gene sets CDR1 to SGHAT and CDR2 to FQNNGV. TCRbeta CDR3 regions were amplified from genomic DNA using the immunoSEQ Assay, a bias-controlled multiplex PCR. The source study handled its data this way. Within the assay, amplification of reference gene primers was used to estimate how many nucleated cells each sample contained. Sequence reads were collapsed and filtered to measure the absolute abundance of every unique TCRbeta CDR3 rearrangement. For each sample, productive Simpson clonality was calculated by taking the square root of Simpson's diversity index across productive rearrangements. TCRdb provides this immuneACCESS table in a form limited to in-frame rearrangements. Some clones are lacking; in checked studies, under half of them reflect an unresolved V gene, and why the rest are absent is not known. Clone size and V and J calls were adopted from that table, with D and trimming inferred from the DNA. The sample records roughly 180,000 clones, approximately 85% of which are singletons. 12% of the sample is held by the ten biggest clonotypes.

The sequence derives from a man in his forties or fifties who had recovered from COVID-19. In this chain, TRBV11-2 is recombined with TRBJ1-1, and TRBD1 aligns with 7 junction nucleotides. Sequencing was performed on PBMCs or T cells enriched from blood (not recorded which). Read as DNA, the sequence is TGTGCCAGCAGCGCAAGACAGGGAAGGAACACTGAAGCTTTCTTT. Its protein reads: CASSARQGRNTEAFF.